The clone carrying this T cell receptor beta chain was observed a handful of times. This entry comes from a study of T-cell memory formation after mild COVID-19. About the study: For the most part, TCR clusters were specific to one donor.

The germline CDR1 and CDR2 sequences are SGHRS and YFSETQ. This CDR3 is built from 15 residues. V lost 2 bases, J lost 0 bases, and 9 bases lay in between. TCRdb called the 5' RACE reads again in MiXCR, with one record for every CDR3 protein. The sample has about 210,000 distinct CDR3 sequences; 10% are singletons. The chain links TRBV5-1 to TRBJ2-1; D gene ambiguous. The origin of this receptor is a young man who had mild COVID-19 (a few samples of this study predate the infection). Cell type and time point are not known. Sequencing was performed on PBMCs or a T cell subset sorted from them (not recorded which). The CDR3 sequence is CASSFQDLSYNEQFF. CDR3 bases: TGCGCCAGCAGCTTCCAGGACCTCTCCTACAATGAGCAGTTCTTC.